This T cell receptor beta chain came from a study of Tregs in tolerant kidney transplant recipients. Assay used: immunoSEQ multiplex PCR; TCRdb lists only in-frame clones, some missing. The sample lists approximately 20,000 clones; around 85% were seen once. Mixed chimerism was transient after nonmyeloablative marrow transplants from related graft donors. CD4+CD25+CD127- Tregs, CD4+CD25- non-Tregs, CD4 and CD8 cells were sorted. The CDR3 contains 13 residues. CDR1 and CDR2 from the germline V gene are LGHNA and YNFKEQ. Losses at the gene ends were 4 bases for V and 6 bases for J; bases not matched to a gene: 6.

Here the sequenced sample was CD8+ T cells from blood (PBMCs), taken 6 months after the transplant. V is TRBV4-2 and J is TRBJ2-7; 7 positions match TRBD1. The origin of this receptor is a human patient who received a combined kidney and bone marrow transplant. Some T cells could come from the graft donor. The CDR3 nucleotides read TGTGCCAGCAGCCTTACAGGGGCTGGCGAGCAGTACTTC. Translation gives CASSLTGAGEQYF.